This T cell receptor beta chain was found in a study of blood T cell repertoires in COVID-19. The CDR3 has 17 amino acids. Trimming cost V 6 bases and J 0 bases, with 20 bases left between them. The germline CDR1 and CDR2 sequences are SGDLS and YYNGEE. The repertoire was sequenced with immunoSEQ multiplex PCR; TCRdb's copy has only in-frame clones and lacks some. The sample lists approximately 260,000 clones, roughly four fifths occurring once. The sequence was collected from a woman in her fifties or sixties with active or convalescent COVID-19. The chain combines TRBV9 with TRBJ2-3; weak D call: TRBD1 (6 bases). Source material: peripheral blood. Here the CDR3 DNA reads TGTGCCAGCACCGCAGGTAGGGGGTGGTCTAGCACAGATACGCAGTATTTT. It translates to CASTAGRGWSSTDTQYF.